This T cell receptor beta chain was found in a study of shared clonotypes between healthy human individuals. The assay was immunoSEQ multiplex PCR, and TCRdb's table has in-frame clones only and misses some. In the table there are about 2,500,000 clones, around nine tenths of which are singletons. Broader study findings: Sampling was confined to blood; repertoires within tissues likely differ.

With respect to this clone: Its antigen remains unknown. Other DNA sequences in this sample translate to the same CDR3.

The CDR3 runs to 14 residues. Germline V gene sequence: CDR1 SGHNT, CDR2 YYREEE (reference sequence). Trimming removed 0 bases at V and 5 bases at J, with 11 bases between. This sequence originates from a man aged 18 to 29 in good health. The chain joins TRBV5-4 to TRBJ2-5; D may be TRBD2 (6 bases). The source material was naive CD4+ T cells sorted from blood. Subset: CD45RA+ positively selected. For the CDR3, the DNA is TGTGCCAGCAGCTTGGGGGGAGGCCTGGAGACCCAGTACTTC. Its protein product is CASSLGGGLETQYF.